This T cell receptor beta chain was recovered during a study of shared clonotypes between healthy human individuals. Study information: Donors consisted of two women and three men between 18 and 49.

This clone has only one observation. Authors' processing steps: Junction-only sequences without quality scores were provided by ImmunoSEQ, so filtering was different. Produced via immunoSEQ multiplex PCR; TCRdb's table is partial and in-frame only. For V, J and clone size, that table is used; D and trimming come from the DNA. The repertoire has about 490,000 clones, approximately 80% of them found once; the top ten carry roughly 13%. Trimming removed 5 bases from V and 0 bases from J, with 14 bases in between. The CDR3 extends over 16 amino acids. Germline lookup yields CDR1 SGHAT and CDR2 FQNNGV. All of the donors resided in Nashville, Tennessee, and each was a Caucasian adult.

The source material was PBMCs. The chain combines TRBV11-2 with TRBJ1-5; D gene uncertain. This clonotype was sampled from a woman aged 35 to 49 in good health. Some clones in this sample may be carry-over from other donors' samples. CDR3 residues: CASSPEGHYSNQPQHF. The CDR3, as DNA: TGTGCCAGCAGCCCGGAAGGGCACTATAGCAATCAGCCCCAGCATTTT.